These 6 T cell receptor beta chains were all obtained from the same sample, sequenced in a study of blood T cell repertoires in COVID-19. Measured with immunoSEQ multiplex PCR; TCRdb has only the in-frame clones, and not every one. Here the sample spans 200,000 to 300,000 clones, 65% to 90% being singletons. The sequencing sample was made of PBMCs or T cells enriched from blood (not recorded which). The receptors originated from a woman in her forties or fifties with acute COVID-19.

V gene TRBV3-1 (or the pseudogene TRBV3-2) combines with J gene TRBJ1-1, with D uncertain. In germline, CDR1 is LGHDT, CDR2 YNNKEL (reference sequence). This CDR3 contains 14 residues. Trimming left V 3 bases short and J 1 base short, with 9 bases between. Here the CDR3 reads CASSHKTGNTEAFF. DNA of the CDR3: TGTGCCAGCAGCCACAAGACTGGGAACACTGAAGCTTTCTTT.

The chain uses TRBV10-2 and TRBJ1-2, with D possibly being TRBD1 (6 bases). Per the germline V gene, CDR1 is WSHSY and CDR2 is SAAADI. This CDR3 spans 12 amino acids. Trimming cost V 7 bases and J 8 bases, with 14 bases left between them. The DNA of the CDR3 is TGCGCCAGCATAAACTCAGGGGACGGCTACACCTTC. It is translated as CASINSGDGYTF.

The chain combines TRBV5-6 with TRBJ1-2; TRBD1 matches 9 bases. CDR3 size: 15 residues. V shed 0 bases and J 2 bases; nucleotides not matched to a gene: 2. Germline V lookup: CDR1 SGHDT, CDR2 YYEEEE. CDR3 nucleotide sequence: TGTGCCAGCAGCTTGGGGGGACAGGGCAACTATGGCTACACCTTC. Encoded protein: CASSLGGQGNYGYTF.

CDR3 in DNA: TGTGCCAGCAGTCAAGGGGCCCAACAGGTAGCTTTCTTT. Translated, it gives CASSQGAQQVAFF. V and J are TRBV2 and TRBJ1-1; possible D gene TRBD1, 5 bases. CDR3 size: 13 residues. Trimming shortened V by 5 bases and J by 10 bases, and 17 bases separated the two germline ends. Germline V gene lookup returns CDR1 SNHLY and CDR2 FYNNEI.

CDR3 sequence: CSVAENSGNTIYF. CDR3 DNA sequence: TGCAGCGTCGCGGAGAACTCTGGAAACACCATATATTTT. The chain combines TRBV29-1 with TRBJ1-3; D gene unclear. This CDR3 has 13 amino acids. Trimming took off 6 bases at V and 0 bases at J, with 9 bases between the two ends. Germline V CDR1 and CDR2: SQVTM, ANQGSEA.

V and J are TRBV5-1 and TRBJ1-1; TRBD1 matches at 11 bases. Germline V CDR1 and CDR2: SGHRS, YFSETQ. This CDR3 spans 17 amino acids. Trimming removed 3 bases from V and 3 bases from J; junction bases left unmatched: 10. The CDR3 DNA is TGCGCCAGCAGCTCCGGGACAGGGGGACTTGGGTACACTGAAGCTTTCTTT. As protein: CASSSGTGGLGYTEAFF.